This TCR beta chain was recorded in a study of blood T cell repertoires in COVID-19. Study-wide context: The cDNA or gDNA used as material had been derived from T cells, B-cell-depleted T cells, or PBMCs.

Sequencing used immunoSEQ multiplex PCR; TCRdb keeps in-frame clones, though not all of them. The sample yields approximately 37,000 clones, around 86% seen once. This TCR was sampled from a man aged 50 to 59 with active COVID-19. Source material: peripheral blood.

CDR3 sequence: CATSDVSGNQPQHF. The CDR3 bases are TGTGCCACCAGTGATGTGAGTGGCAATCAGCCCCAGCATTTT. The V call is TRBV24-1, the J call TRBJ1-5; no definite D call. The germline V and J ends were trimmed by 3 bases and 2 bases, with 7 bases remaining between them. Germline assignment: CDR1 KGHDR and CDR2 SFDVKD. This CDR3 comprises 14 residues.